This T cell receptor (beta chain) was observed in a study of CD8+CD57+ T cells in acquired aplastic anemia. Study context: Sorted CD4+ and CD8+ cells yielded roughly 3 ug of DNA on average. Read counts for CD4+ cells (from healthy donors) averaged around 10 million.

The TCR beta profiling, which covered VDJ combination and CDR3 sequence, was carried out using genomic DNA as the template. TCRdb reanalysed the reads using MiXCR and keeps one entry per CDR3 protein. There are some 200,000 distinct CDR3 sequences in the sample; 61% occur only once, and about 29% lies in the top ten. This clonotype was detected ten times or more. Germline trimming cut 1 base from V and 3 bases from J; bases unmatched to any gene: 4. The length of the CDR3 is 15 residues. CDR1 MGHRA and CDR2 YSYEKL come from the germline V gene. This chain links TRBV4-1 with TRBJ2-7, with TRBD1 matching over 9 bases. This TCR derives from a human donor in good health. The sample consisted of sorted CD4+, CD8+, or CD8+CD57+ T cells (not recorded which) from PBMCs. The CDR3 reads CASSQATGGFYEQYF. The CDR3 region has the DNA TGCGCCAGCAGCCAAGCCACAGGGGGCTTCTACGAGCAGTACTTC.